This T cell receptor (beta chain) emerged from a study of cytomegalovirus exposure and HLA in healthy donors. Study-wide results and caveats: The CMV antigen specificity of three CMV-associated chains was confirmed through in vitro analysis. The authors judged a highly shared variant cluster likely a sequencing artifact. Cytomegalovirus status was reportedly diagnosed by the classifier with high specificity and sensitivity.

In regard to this clone: As yet, its antigen is unknown.

The CDR3 runs 12 residues. Trimming removed 3 bases from V and 6 bases from J, with 9 bases in between. CDR1 and CDR2 (germline): MNHEY, SMNVEV (reference sequence). 60 Vbeta and 13 Jbeta primers were used in PCR. TCRdb's table, derived via immunoSEQ multiplex PCR, lists solely in-frame clones and lacks some. Of approximately 210,000 clones in the sample, about four fifths were seen once. The V call is TRBV27, the J call TRBJ2-7; D call uncertain. Sequencing was performed on PBMCs. The sequence was collected from a man younger than 30 in good health and CMV-seronegative. The DNA of the CDR3 is TGTGCCAGCAGTTTTCCCTACAGCGAGCAGTACTTC. Translating it yields CASSFPYSEQYF.